What follows is one TCR beta chain and its context. The target antigen is unknown. This sample is part of a study of post-analysis software for immune sequencing data. This CDR3 is built from 16 residues. Germline V gene lookup returns CDR1 LGHDT and CDR2 YNNKEL (reference sequence). V was trimmed by 6 bases and J by 6 bases, leaving 23 bases between them. Unique molecular identifiers were built into the TCR beta cDNA libraries. Via MiXCR, TCRdb re-called the PCR reads, giving one row per CDR3 protein. The table has fewer than 850,000 distinct CDR3 sequences, approximately 44% seen once. Study-wide points: Controls showed lower frequencies than patients for roughly 5 TRBV segments, and TRBV5-6, TRBV5-1 and TRBV20-1 were among these.

The specimen was blood. The origin of this receptor is a girl aged 5 to 17 with multiple sclerosis. This chain connects TRBV3-1 to TRBJ1-2; D is undetermined. CDR3 sequence: CASSATRAPQSHGYTF. The CDR3 DNA follows: TGTGCCAGCAGTGCTACCCGGGCCCCCCAATCCCATGGCTACACCTTC.